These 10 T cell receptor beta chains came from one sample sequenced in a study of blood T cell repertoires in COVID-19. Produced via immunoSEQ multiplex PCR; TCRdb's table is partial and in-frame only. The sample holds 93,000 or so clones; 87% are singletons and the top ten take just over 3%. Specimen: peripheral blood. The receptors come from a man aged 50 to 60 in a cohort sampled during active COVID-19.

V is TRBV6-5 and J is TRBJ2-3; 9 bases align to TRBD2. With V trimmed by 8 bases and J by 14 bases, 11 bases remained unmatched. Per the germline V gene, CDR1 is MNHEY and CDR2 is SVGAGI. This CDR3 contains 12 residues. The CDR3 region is CASSPGAGGVYF. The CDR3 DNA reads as TGTGCCAGCTCACCCGGGGCGGGGGGGGTGTATTTT.

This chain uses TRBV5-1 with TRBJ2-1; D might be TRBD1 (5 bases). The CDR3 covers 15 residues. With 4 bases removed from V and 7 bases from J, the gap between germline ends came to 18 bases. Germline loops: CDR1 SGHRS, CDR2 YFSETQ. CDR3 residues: CASSPARGFVNEQFF. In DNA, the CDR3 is TGCGCCAGCAGCCCCGCTAGGGGCTTCGTAAATGAGCAGTTCTTC. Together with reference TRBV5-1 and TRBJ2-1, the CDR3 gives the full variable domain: KAGVTQTPRYLIKTRGQQVTLSCSPISGHRSVSWYQQTPGQGLQFLFEYFSETQRNKGNFPGRFSGRQFSNSRSEMNVSTLELGDSALYLCASSPARGFVNEQFFGPGTRLTVL.

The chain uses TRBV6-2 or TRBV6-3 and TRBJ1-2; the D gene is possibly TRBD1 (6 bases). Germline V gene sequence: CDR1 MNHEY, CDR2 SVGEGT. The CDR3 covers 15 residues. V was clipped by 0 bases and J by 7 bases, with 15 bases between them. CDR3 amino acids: CASSYSIRGDFGYTF. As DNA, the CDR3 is TGTGCCAGCAGTTACTCGATCAGGGGAGATTTTGGCTACACCTTC.

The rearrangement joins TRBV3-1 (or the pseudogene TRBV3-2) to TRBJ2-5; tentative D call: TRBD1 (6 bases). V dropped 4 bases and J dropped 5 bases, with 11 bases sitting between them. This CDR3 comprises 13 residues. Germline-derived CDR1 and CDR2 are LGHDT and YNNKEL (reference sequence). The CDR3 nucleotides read TGTGCCAGCAGCCGGACAGTTCCTGAGACCCAGTACTTC. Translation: CASSRTVPETQYF.

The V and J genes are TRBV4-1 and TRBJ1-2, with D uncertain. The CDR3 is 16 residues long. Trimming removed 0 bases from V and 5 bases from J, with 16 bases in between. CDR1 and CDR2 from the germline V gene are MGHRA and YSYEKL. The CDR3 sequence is CASSQDGSRRNYGYTF. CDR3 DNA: TGCGCCAGCAGCCAAGATGGGAGCAGGCGAAATTATGGCTACACCTTC.

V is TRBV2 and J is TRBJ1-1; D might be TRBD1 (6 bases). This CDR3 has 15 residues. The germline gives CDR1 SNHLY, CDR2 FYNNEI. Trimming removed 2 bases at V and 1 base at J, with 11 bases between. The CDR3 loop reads CASSESRGANTEAFF. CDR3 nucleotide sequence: TGTGCCAGCAGTGAAAGTCGGGGGGCGAACACTGAAGCTTTCTTT.

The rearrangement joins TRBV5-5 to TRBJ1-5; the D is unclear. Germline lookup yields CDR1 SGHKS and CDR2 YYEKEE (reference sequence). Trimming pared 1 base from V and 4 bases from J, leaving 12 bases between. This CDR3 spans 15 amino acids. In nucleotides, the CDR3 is TGTGCCAGCAGCTTGAGTTTGACGGAGAATCAGCCCCAGCATTTT. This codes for CASSLSLTENQPQHF.

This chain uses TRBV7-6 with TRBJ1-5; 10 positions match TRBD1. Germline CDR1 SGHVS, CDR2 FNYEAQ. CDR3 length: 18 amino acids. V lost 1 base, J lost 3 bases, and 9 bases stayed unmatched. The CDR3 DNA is TGTGCCAGCAGCTTAGAGGTATGGACAGGGGGGAACAATCAGCCCCAGCATTTT. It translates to CASSLEVWTGGNNQPQHF. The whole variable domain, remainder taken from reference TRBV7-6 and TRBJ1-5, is GAGVSQSPRYKVTKRGQDVALRCDPISGHVSLYWYRQALGQGPEFLTYFNYEAQQDKSGLPNDRFSAERPEGSISTLTIQRTEQRDSAMYRCASSLEVWTGGNNQPQHFGDGTRLSIL.

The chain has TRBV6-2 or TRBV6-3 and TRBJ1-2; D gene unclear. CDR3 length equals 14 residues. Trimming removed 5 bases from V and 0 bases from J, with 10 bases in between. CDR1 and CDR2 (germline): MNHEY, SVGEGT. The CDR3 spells CASSVYRANYGYTF. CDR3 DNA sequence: TGTGCCAGCAGTGTGTACAGAGCTAACTATGGCTACACCTTC.

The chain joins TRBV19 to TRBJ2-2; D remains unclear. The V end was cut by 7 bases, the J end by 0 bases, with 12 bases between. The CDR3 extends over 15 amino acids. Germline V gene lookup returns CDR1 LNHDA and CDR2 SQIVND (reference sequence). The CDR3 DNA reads TGTGCCAGTATGGTTGGAGCACCGAACACCGGGGAGCTGTTTTTT. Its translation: CASMVGAPNTGELFF.